These 7 T cell receptor beta chains were all obtained from the same sample, sequenced in a study of cytomegalovirus exposure and HLA in healthy donors. Primers included in the PCR were 60 Vbeta and 13 Jbeta primers. The repertoire was sequenced with immunoSEQ multiplex PCR; TCRdb's copy has only in-frame clones and lacks some. Here the sample spans some 200,000 clones, more than 65% being singletons. Sequenced input: PBMCs. The receptors were gathered from a woman younger than 45 in good health and CMV-seronegative.

V gene TRBV29-1 combines with J gene TRBJ2-7; possible D gene TRBD1, 6 bases. CDR3 size: 12 residues. Deletions cut 4 bases from V and 3 bases from J, with 10 bases between. Looked up from germline, CDR1 is SQVTM and CDR2 is ANQGSEA. The CDR3 DNA reads as TGCAGCGTTGCCGAACAGGGCTACGAGCAGTACTTC. It is translated as CSVAEQGYEQYF.

The rearrangement links TRBV14 to TRBJ2-3; 7 bases are shared with TRBD1. The junction had 4 bases not matched to a gene; V was cut back by 2 bases and J by 2 bases. The CDR3 consists of 15 residues. From germline, CDR1 is SGHDN and CDR2 FVKESK. The CDR3 sequence is CASSQLGQITDTQYF. CDR3 DNA sequence: TGTGCCAGCAGCCAACTGGGACAGATCACAGATACGCAGTATTTT.

This chain connects TRBV14 to TRBJ2-5, with TRBD1 matching over 8 bases. This CDR3 is built from 16 residues. Losses at the gene ends were 2 bases for V and 5 bases for J; bases not matched to a gene: 10. Germline assignment: CDR1 SGHDN and CDR2 FVKESK. The CDR3 here is CASSQWASGGHETQYF. The CDR3 coding sequence is TGTGCCAGCAGCCAATGGGCTTCAGGGGGCCATGAGACCCAGTACTTC.

The J gene is TRBJ1-5, the V gene TRBV23-1, with 10 nucleotides matching TRBD1. Being an ORF, TRBV23-1 has a function that is uncertain. The CDR3 spans 19 residues. V lost 0 bases and J lost 0; bases outside the gene matches: 8. The CDR3 region has the DNA TGCGCCAGCAGTCAATCGTGGGACAGGGGCTTATATAGCAATCAGCCCCAGCATTTT. Its protein is CASSQSWDRGLYSNQPQHF.

The chain recombines TRBV4-3 with TRBJ2-5, with TRBD2 identical over 13 bases. The germline V gene has CDR1 LGHNA and CDR2 YSLEER. The CDR3 sequence is 18 residues long. V lost 4 bases and J lost 5; bases outside the gene matches: 13. CDR3 residues: CASSLGLAGVTAAETQYF. DNA of the CDR3: TGCGCCAGCAGCCTCGGACTAGCGGGAGTTACGGCAGCCGAGACCCAGTACTTC.

This clone was seen a few times. The genes are TRBV5-1 and TRBJ2-5; 10 bases are shared with TRBD1. The J call may be wrong; the DNA end is better matched by TRBJ2-7. Germline V gene lookup returns CDR1 SGHRS and CDR2 YFSETQ. The CDR3 runs to 15 residues. The CDR3 loop reads CASSLFWTGGYEQYF. The CDR3 region has the DNA TGCGCCAGCAGCTTGTTTTGGACAGGGGGCTACGAGCAGTACTTC.

This clone came up a few times. CDR3 bases: TGCGCCAGCAGCCAACCCTGGGACAGAACTAACTATGGCTACACCTTC. Translating gives CASSQPWDRTNYGYTF. The gene calls are TRBV4-1 and TRBJ1-2; TRBD1 matches at 7 bases. V trimming: 2 bases; J trimming: 0 bases; junction bases outside the gene matches: 6. Looked up from germline, CDR1 is MGHRA and CDR2 is YSYEKL. The length of the CDR3 is 16 residues.